This T cell receptor beta chain emerged from a study of blood T cells in healthy people across ages. Deletions cut 6 bases from V and 3 bases from J, with 9 bases between. The CDR3 length is 12 residues. Through a sample-barcoded 5' primer and a J-beta primer mix, a second PCR was run for roughly 7 to 11 cycles. TCRdb processed the 5' RACE reads anew with MiXCR; each CDR3 protein has one entry. The sample lists approximately 1.5 million distinct CDR3 sequences, about 35% occurring once. This clonotype was seen only a few times. Sequencing was carried out using blood. This receptor was taken from a woman aged 25 to 39 in good health. The rearrangement uses TRBV12-3 or TRBV12-4 and TRBJ2-7; D is perhaps TRBD2 (5 bases). The CDR3 DNA is TGTGCCAGCAGCGACTACGGCTACGAGCAGTACTTC. This gives the protein CASSDYGYEQYF.